These T cell receptor beta chains were read from a single sample in a study of shared clonotypes between healthy human individuals. Only in-frame clones appear in the TCRdb table, and some are missing; sequencing was by immunoSEQ multiplex PCR. Among some 740,000 clones listed, 80% to 95% were seen once. The sequencing input was naive CD8+ T cells sorted from blood. These receptors were taken from a man aged 30 to 39 in good health. Both conserved end residues are part of each CDR3. Fields, in order: clone size, J gene, V gene, D gene, CDR3 DNA, CDR3 protein. The D gene is left open where the match is weak. Clone size appears in some rows only: once, few, many, or a class for an expanded clone.

NA | TRBJ2-1 | TRBV27 | NA | TGTGCCAGCAGTCCTTATCAAGAGACTGGCAGGGTAGAGCAGTTCTTC | CASSPYQETGRVEQFF
NA | TRBJ2-1 | TRBV7-9 | TRBD2 | TGTGCCAGCAGCCCTACTAGCGTTAGCTCCTACAATGAGCAGTTCTTC | CASSPTSVSSYNEQFF
NA | TRBJ2-7 | TRBV29-1 | NA | TGCAGCGTTGCGGGGGCCAACATGTCCCCTTACGAGCAGTACTTC | CSVAGANMSPYEQYF
NA | TRBJ2-7 | TRBV27 | NA | TGTGCCAGCAGTCCCCGGTGGGGCCCCGCTTACGAGCAGTACTTC | CASSPRWGPAYEQYF
NA | TRBJ1-1 | TRBV5-1 | NA | TGCGCCAGCAGCTGGCGGGAATTTCTTAACACTGAAGCTTTCTTT | CASSWREFLNTEAFF
NA | TRBJ1-5 | TRBV4-1 | NA | TGCGCCAGCAGCCAAGCTGAGGTCCAGGGAGGGTATCAGCCCCAGCATTTT | CASSQAEVQGGYQPQHF
once | TRBJ2-2 | TRBV13 | NA | TGTGCCAGCAGCTCCTCATTTGCGTCCGGGGAGCTGTTTTTT | CASSSSFASGELFF
once | TRBJ2-7 | TRBV14 | TRBD2 | TGTGCCAGCAGCCCCAAGGGGAGGGTTTACGAGCAGTACTTC | CASSPKGRVYEQYF
once | TRBJ1-1 | TRBV27 | NA | TGTGCCAGCACCTCCTATGGGAACACTGAAGCTTTCTTT | CASTSYGNTEAFF
NA | TRBJ2-7 | TRBV7-9 | NA | TGTGCCAGCAGCCACTCCATTGGGACACCCTACGAGCAGTACTTC | CASSHSIGTPYEQYF
NA | TRBJ2-1 | TRBV27 | TRBD2 | TGTGCCAGCAGTTTAGGAGCGGGAGGCCATGAGCAGTTCTTC | CASSLGAGGHEQFF
once | TRBJ2-1 | TRBV27 | TRBD1 | TGTGCCAGCAGCTTCGTTCCGGGACAGGGCAATGAGCAGTTCTTC | CASSFVPGQGNEQFF
NA | TRBJ2-2 | TRBV11-2 | TRBD2 | TGTGCCAGCAGCCCCGGACTAGCGGGAGTAACCGGGGAGCTGTTTTTT | CASSPGLAGVTGELFF
NA | TRBJ2-1 | TRBV28 | TRBD2 | TGTGCCAGCAGCCCTAGCGGGATGTCCAATGAGCAGTTCTTC | CASSPSGMSNEQFF
NA | TRBJ2-5 | TRBV7-9 | TRBD1 | TGTGCCAGCAGCTATAAGGGGGCGGTGGAGACCCAGTACTTC | CASSYKGAVETQYF
NA | TRBJ2-3 | TRBV28 | NA | TGTGCCACAACCCCCATTACAGGCTCTAGCACAGATACGCAGTATTTT | CATTPITGSSTDTQYF
NA | TRBJ2-2 | TRBV7-9 | NA | TGTGCCAGCAGCTTAGCGGGCATGGGGGGACCGAACACCGGGGAGCTGTTTTTT | CASSLAGMGGPNTGELFF
once | TRBJ2-5 | TRBV9 | TRBD1 | TGTGCCAGCAGCGCGGGACAGACCCAAGAGACCCAGTACTTC | CASSAGQTQETQYF
NA | TRBJ1-5 | TRBV2 | NA | TGTGCCAGCAGTATGACCCCAGGGCAGCCCCAGCATTTT | CASSMTPGQPQHF
NA | TRBJ2-7 | TRBV10-3 | TRBD2 | TGTGCCATCAGTGAGTCTAGCGGGCGATTACCTTACGAGCAGTACTTC | CAISESSGRLPYEQYF
NA | TRBJ2-7 | TRBV4-2 | NA | TGTGCCAGCAGCCCCCGGACAGTTATGGGGGAGCAGTACTTC | CASSPRTVMGEQYF
NA | TRBJ2-3 | TRBV12-5 | NA | TGTGCTACCGGTCAGGGCGTCACAGATACGCAGTATTTT | CATGQGVTDTQYF